This T cell receptor (beta chain) was profiled in a study of CD8 T cells in Susac syndrome. Study background: When blood was collected, patients with Susac syndrome were therapy-naive, were taking corticosteroids, or were receiving intravenous immunoglobulin alone.

The CDR3 has 17 amino acids. Germline V gene data show CDR1 as SGHRS and CDR2 as YFSETQ. Trimming took 4 bases from V and 0 from J; bases not matched to a gene: 10. TEMRA cells were enriched by FACS, and CD4+ and CD8+ T cells were negatively isolated. When the RNA was reverse transcribed, random hexamers were used with an input of roughly 0.5 to 1 ug. The TCR beta CDR3 was amplified by immunoSEQ multiplex PCR across 54 Vbeta, 13 Jbeta. One entry per CDR3 protein, called by TCRdb with MiXCR from the immunoSEQ multiplex PCR reads. This sample has 160,000 or so distinct CDR3 sequences, with roughly 96% found just once.

The origin of this receptor is a human donor with Susac syndrome. The V call is TRBV5-1, the J call TRBJ2-3; 8 nucleotides align to TRBD2. Sample: CD4+ T cells from PBMCs. CDR3 sequence (DNA): TGCGCCAGCAGCCCGAGGGAGCGGGGGTACAGCACAGATACGCAGTATTTT. The encoded protein is CASSPRERGYSTDTQYF.